Sequencing of this T cell receptor (beta chain) was carried out in a study of T cells in Graves' hyperthyroidism and ophthalmopathy. Across the whole study: Once the initial diagnosis was made, peripheral blood was obtained before any treatment.

Exclusion criteria comprised uncontrolled infection, other autoimmune disease, pregnancy or lactation. On the basis of clinical symptoms, serum thyroxine and TRAb, thyroid ultrasound and orbital computed tomography, diagnoses were made. Notes on the study in general: The model forecast ophthalmopathy, anticipating it by a median around 6.4 months before onset.

Researchers took RNA transcripts and amplified the TCR beta CDR3 regions from them. The study used the HTBI primer set for a first-round RT-PCR of the TCR CDR3. Via MiXCR, TCRdb re-called the multiplex PCR reads, giving one row per CDR3 protein. Of fewer than 450,000 distinct CDR3 sequences in the sample, more than 12% were seen once. The sample holds many counts of this clonotype. Its target is not known. The sequencing sample was made of blood. The TCR originated in a man over 45 with Graves' ophthalmopathy.

The CDR3: CASSLASSLLNEQYF. CDR3 nucleotides: TGTGCCAGCAGCTTAGCCTCCTCCTTACTCAACGAGCAGTACTTC. The chain combines TRBV7-8 with TRBJ2-7; D ambiguous. The V gene's germline CDR1 is SGHVS and CDR2 FQNEAQ. V was clipped by 0 bases and J by 5 bases, with 14 bases between them. This CDR3 comprises 15 residues.